The clone carrying this T cell receptor (beta chain) was seen a handful of times. Antigen: not known. V was trimmed by 0 bases and J by 0 bases, leaving 6 bases between them. This CDR3 region has 15 residues. This sample stems from a study of graft-versus-host responses after intestinal transplantation. The study, taken as a whole, reports: The recipient marrow held GvH clones, and some of them showed up first in ileum or blood.

Only in-frame clones appear in the TCRdb table, and some are missing; sequencing was by immunoSEQ multiplex PCR. The profile shows tens of thousands of clones, roughly nine tenths of them singletons. J is TRBJ1-5 and V is TRBV6-7, with D unclear. TRBV6-7 is filed as an ORF, its function uncertain. The material sequenced was unstimulated CD4+ T cells sorted from spleen or lymph node cells, taken before intestinal transplant. This sequence originates from a human donor who received an intestinal transplant. CDR3 bases: TGTGCCAGCAGTTACTCCAGAGGTAGCAATCAGCCCCAGCATTTT. Translated, it gives CASSYSRGSNQPQHF.